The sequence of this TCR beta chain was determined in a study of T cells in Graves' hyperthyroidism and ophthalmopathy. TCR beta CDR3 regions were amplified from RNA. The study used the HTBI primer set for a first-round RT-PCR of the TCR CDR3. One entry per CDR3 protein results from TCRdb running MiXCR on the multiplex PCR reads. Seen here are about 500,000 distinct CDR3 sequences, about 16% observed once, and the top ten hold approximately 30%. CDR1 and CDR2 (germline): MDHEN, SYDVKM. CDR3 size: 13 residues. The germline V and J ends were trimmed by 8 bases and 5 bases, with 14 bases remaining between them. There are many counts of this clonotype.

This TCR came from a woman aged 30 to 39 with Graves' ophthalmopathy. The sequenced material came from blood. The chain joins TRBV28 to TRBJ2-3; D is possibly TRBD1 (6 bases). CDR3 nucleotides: TGTGCCAGCGGGGGAAAACAGGGAGATACGCAGTATTTT. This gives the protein CASGGKQGDTQYF.